This T cell receptor (beta chain) was identified in a study of T cell clonotyping in hematopoietic cell transplantation. Produced via immunoSEQ multiplex PCR; TCRdb's table is partial and in-frame only. This sample carries more than 10,000 clones, roughly 83% of them seen once, and the ten largest clones take nearly 6%. This sample comprised PBMCs, obtained 100 days after allogeneic stem cell transplant. This TCR came from a female patient between 40 and 50 years old who had an allogeneic stem cell transplant from a related donor, so T cells may come from the graft donor. Some clones in this sample may be carry-over from other donors' samples.

The CDR3 region has the DNA TGCGCCAGCAGCCCCACGTGGGGGAATGGCTACACCTTC. Its protein product is CASSPTWGNGYTF. V is TRBV4-3 and J is TRBJ1-2, with a tentative D call TRBD1 (5 bases). Germline V CDR1 and CDR2: LGHNA, YSLEER. CDR3 length: 13 residues. Trimming cost V 4 bases and J 6 bases, with 12 bases left between them.